These 3 T cell receptor beta chains were all obtained from the same sample, sequenced in a study of cytomegalovirus exposure and HLA in healthy donors (dated by TCRdb to 2016 to 2017). The method behind the library was the immunoSEQ multiplex PCR assay. For the multiplex PCR, a mixture combining 60 forward primers for TCR Vbeta segments and 13 reverse primers for TCR Jbeta segments was used. TCRdb took over this immuneACCESS table, retaining in-frame rearrangements with V and J assigned. Such tables are incomplete; in checked studies, under half of the missing clones stem from an unresolved V gene, and the remainder is unexplained. The table for this sample lists 90,000 to 120,000 clones; roughly 70% of them were counted only once. The top ten hold approximately 11% of the sample. The sequenced sample consisted of PBMCs. The receptors stem from a man aged 35 to 55 in good health and CMV-seropositive.

The J gene is TRBJ2-7, the V gene TRBV6-6, with D possibly being TRBD2 (6 bases). V was pared by 4 bases and J by 6 bases, with 13 bases between. CDR1 and CDR2 (germline): MNHNY, SVGAGI (reference sequence). The CDR3 totals 13 residues. For the CDR3, the DNA is TGTGCCAGCAGTTTGCGGGAAATCTCCGAGCAGTACTTC. As protein: CASSLREISEQYF.

The chain employs TRBV7-9 and TRBJ2-7; 7 nucleotides match TRBD1. In germline, CDR1 is SEHNR, CDR2 FQNEAQ (reference sequence). This CDR3 spans 14 amino acids. J was trimmed by 6 bases and V by 0 bases; bases with no gene match: 5. CDR3: CASSLAQGVGEQYF. The CDR3 DNA reads TGTGCCAGCAGCTTAGCGCAGGGGGTGGGCGAGCAGTACTTC.

This chain uses TRBV4-3 with TRBJ2-7, with 9 bases fitting TRBD2. Germline CDR1 and CDR2: LGHNA and YSLEER. V shed 0 bases and J 4 bases; nucleotides not matched to a gene: 10. The CDR3 contains 17 residues. CDR3 DNA sequence: TGCGCCAGCAGCCAAGATTTCGGCGGGAGGGCCCGTTACGAGCAGTACTTC. Its protein is CASSQDFGGRARYEQYF.